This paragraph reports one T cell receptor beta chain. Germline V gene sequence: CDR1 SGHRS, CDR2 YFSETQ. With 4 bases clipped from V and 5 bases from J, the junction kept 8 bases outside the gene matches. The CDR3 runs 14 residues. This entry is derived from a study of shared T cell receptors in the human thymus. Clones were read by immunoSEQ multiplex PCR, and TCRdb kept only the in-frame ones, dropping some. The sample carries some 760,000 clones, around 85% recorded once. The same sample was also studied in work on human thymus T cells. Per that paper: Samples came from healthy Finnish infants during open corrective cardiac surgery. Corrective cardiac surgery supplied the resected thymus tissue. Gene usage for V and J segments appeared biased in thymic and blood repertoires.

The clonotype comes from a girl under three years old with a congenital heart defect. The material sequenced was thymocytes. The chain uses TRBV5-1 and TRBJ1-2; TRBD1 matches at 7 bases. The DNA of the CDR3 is TGCGCCAGCAGCCCGGGACAGCGCCGTTATGGCTACACCTTC. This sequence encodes CASSPGQRRYGYTF.